Presented here are 16 T cell receptor beta chains from one specimen sequenced in a study of blood T cell repertoires in COVID-19. Generated by immunoSEQ multiplex PCR, the TCRdb table keeps only in-frame clones and is missing some. The data show some 110,000 clones, roughly 86% seen once. The sample taken for sequencing was peripheral blood. The receptor set was obtained from a man in his forties with acute or convalescent COVID-19.

The rearrangement links TRBV30 to TRBJ1-6, with 10 bases matching TRBD1. Germline V gene lookup returns CDR1 GTSNPN and CDR2 SVGIG (reference sequence). CDR3 size: 14 residues. The V and J ends lost 8 bases and 6 bases, in that order; junction bases with no gene match: 7. For the CDR3, the DNA is TGTGCCATAGAACGGGACAGGGGTAATTCACCCCTCCACTTT. As protein: CAIERDRGNSPLHF.

The CDR3 nucleotides read TGTGCCAGCAGCCCCGCAGGGCAACCGAACACCGGGGAGCTGTTTTTT. Amino acid sequence: CASSPAGQPNTGELFF. V is TRBV7-9 and J is TRBJ2-2; weak D call: TRBD1 (5 bases). This CDR3 is built from 16 residues. The V gene lost 5 bases and the J gene lost 0 bases, with 13 bases spanning the gap. Germline V gene sequence: CDR1 SEHNR, CDR2 FQNEAQ (reference sequence).

This clone showed up just a few times. J is TRBJ1-5 and V is TRBV15; no clear D. Germline CDR1 is LNHNV and CDR2 is YYDKDF (reference sequence). V lost 0 bases and J lost 5, with 11 bases in between. CDR3 size: 15 residues. The CDR3: CATSRDLVEYQPQHF. The CDR3 DNA reads as TGTGCCACCAGCAGAGATCTTGTAGAATATCAGCCCCAGCATTTT.

The CDR3 spells CASSLPSQGRRNTEAFF. For the CDR3, the DNA is TGTGCCAGCAGTTTACCCTCACAGGGGAGGAGGAACACTGAAGCTTTCTTT. The chain links TRBV28 to TRBJ1-1; TRBD1 aligns across 7 bases. With V trimmed by 2 bases and J by 1 base, 10 bases remained unmatched. The V gene's germline CDR1 is MDHEN and CDR2 SYDVKM. The CDR3 runs 17 residues.

The rearrangement uses TRBV18 and TRBJ2-1, with 7 nucleotides matching TRBD1. CDR3 length: 15 amino acids. The J segment lost 5 bases and the V segment lost 2 bases, leaving 6 bases of the junction unmatched. Germline V gene data show CDR1 as KGHSH and CDR2 as LQKENI. CDR3 nucleotide sequence: TGTGCCAGCTCACCAAGGCAGGGGGACAACAATGAGCAGTTCTTC. It translates to CASSPRQGDNNEQFF.

This rearrangement joins TRBV30 to TRBJ1-5; D is unclear. CDR1 is GTSNPN and CDR2 is SVGIG in the germline V gene (reference sequence). CDR3 length equals 16 residues. V lost 3 bases and J lost 0, with 15 bases in between. The DNA of the CDR3 is TGTGCCTGGAGGGCCCCTACGGGGTATAGCAATCAGCCCCAGCATTTT. This codes for CAWRAPTGYSNQPQHF.

In nucleotides, the CDR3 is TGTGCCAGTAGTGTATTGGGCAGTAACTATGGCTACACCTTC. It yields the protein CASSVLGSNYGYTF. V and J are TRBV19 and TRBJ1-2; D unresolved. Germline loops: CDR1 LNHDA, CDR2 SQIVND (reference sequence). This CDR3 has 14 amino acids. V was pared by 5 bases and J by 1 base, with 11 bases between.

The chain uses TRBV27 and TRBJ1-1; D gene uncertain. V was shortened by 5 bases and J by 1 base, with 17 bases between the two germline ends. Germline CDR1 and CDR2: MNHEY and SMNVEV (reference sequence). The CDR3 extends over 16 amino acids. CDR3 residues: CASSPLFDTRNTEAFF. The CDR3, as DNA: TGTGCCAGCAGTCCCCTTTTCGACACAAGGAACACTGAAGCTTTCTTT.

The chain uses TRBV7-9 and TRBJ2-7, with 7 bases matching TRBD1. This CDR3 comprises 16 residues. CDR1 and CDR2 (germline): SEHNR, FQNEAQ (reference sequence). V gave up 0 bases and J gave up 1 base; unmatched junction bases: 6. CDR3 DNA: TGTGCCAGCAGCTTAGCGGGGACAGCTGGTTCCTACGAGCAGTACTTC. It encodes CASSLAGTAGSYEQYF.

The chain has TRBV7-9 and TRBJ2-1, with D unresolved. The CDR3 sequence is 13 residues long. CDR1 is SEHNR and CDR2 is FQNEAQ in the germline V gene (reference sequence). Trimming removed 2 bases at V and 4 bases at J, with 6 bases between. The CDR3: CASSLKRYNEQFF. The CDR3 DNA follows: TGTGCCAGCAGCTTAAAGAGGTACAATGAGCAGTTCTTC.

This chain uses TRBV9 with TRBJ2-2; maybe TRBD1 (5 bases). CDR1 is SGDLS and CDR2 is YYNGEE in the germline V gene. The CDR3 consists of 13 residues. V shed 6 bases and J shed 5 bases, with 11 bases lying between them. This CDR3 is CASKKQETGELFF. The CDR3 DNA is TGTGCCAGCAAAAAACAGGAAACCGGGGAGCTGTTTTTT. Full variable domain (rest looked up from reference TRBV9 and TRBJ2-2): DSGVTQTPKHLITATGQRVTLRCSPRSGDLSVYWYQQSLDQGLQFLIQYYNGEERAKGNILERFSAQQFPDLHSELNLSSLELGDSALYFCASKKQETGELFFGEGSRLTVL.

The chain employs TRBV5-6 and TRBJ2-7; 9 nucleotides match TRBD1. Per the germline V gene, CDR1 is SGHDT and CDR2 is YYEEEE. This CDR3 is built from 13 residues. V trimming: 4 bases; J trimming: 3 bases; junction bases outside the gene matches: 2. In DNA, the CDR3 is TGTGCCAGCAGCCAGACAGGGGGCTACGAGCAGTACTTC. Translating it yields CASSQTGGYEQYF.

The rearrangement links TRBV19 to TRBJ1-2, with TRBD1 identical over 7 bases. Germline assignment: CDR1 LNHDA and CDR2 SQIVND (reference sequence). The trim removed 3 bases at V and 3 bases at J, leaving 4 bases unmatched. The CDR3 is 14 residues long. The CDR3 nucleotides are TGTGCCAGTAGTATCCAGGGGGTTTACTATGGCTACACCTTC. This sequence encodes CASSIQGVYYGYTF.

The count of this clone is one. The chain employs TRBV29-1 and TRBJ1-2; D gene uncertain. Germline-derived CDR1 and CDR2 are SQVTM and ANQGSEA. Trimming removed 4 bases at V and 7 bases at J, with 10 bases between. This CDR3 region has 11 residues. The CDR3 region has the DNA TGCAGCGTTGTGCGAGGGTTTGGCTACACCTTC. Amino acids: CSVVRGFGYTF. Full variable domain (missing parts from reference TRBV29-1 and TRBJ1-2): SAVISQKPSRDICQRGTSLTIQCQVDSQVTMMFWYRQQPGQSLTLIATANQGSEATYESGFVIDKFPISRPNLTFSTLTVSNMSPEDSSIYLCSVVRGFGYTFGSGTRLTVV.

This rearrangement joins TRBV2 to TRBJ2-5; the D gene is possibly TRBD2 (5 bases). The CDR3 runs 15 residues. CDR1 SNHLY and CDR2 FYNNEI come from the germline V gene. V was cut by 4 bases and J by 2 bases, with 14 bases left in between. Written as DNA, the CDR3 is TGTGCCAGCAGTGGAGGGCCCGGGGAACAAGAGACCCAGTACTTC. Translated, it gives CASSGGPGEQETQYF. Drawing the rest from reference TRBV2 and TRBJ2-5, the complete variable domain is EPEVTQTPSHQVTQMGQEVILRCVPISNHLYFYWYRQILGQKVEFLVSFYNNEISEKSEIFDDQFSVERPDGSNFTLKIRSTKLEDSAMYFCASSGGPGEQETQYFGPGTRLLVL.

The J gene is TRBJ1-3, the V gene TRBV7-8; D is perhaps TRBD1 (5 bases). The CDR3 is 16 residues long. Trimming removed 2 bases at V and 0 bases at J, with 11 bases between. CDR1 and CDR2 from the germline V gene are SGHVS and FQNEAQ. CDR3 in DNA: TGTGCCAGCAGCTTATTTGACAGTTACTCTGGAAACACCATATATTTT. Translating gives CASSLFDSYSGNTIYF.